Below, 5 T cell receptor beta chains from the same sample are listed, as sequenced in a study of breast tumors, draining lymph nodes, adjacent tissues. Samples came from axillary lymph nodes draining the breast cancer. TCRdb analysed the multiplex PCR reads with MiXCR anew, one entry per CDR3 protein. The sample carries hundreds of thousands of distinct CDR3 sequences, approximately 29% recorded once. The sequenced sample was axillary lymph node tissue. These receptors came from a female donor with breast cancer. Some clones in this sample may be carry-over from other donors' samples.

This clonotype has a count of ten or more. The chain is built from TRBV2 and TRBJ2-1, with 7 bases matching TRBD2. The CDR3 has 12 residues. Per germline, CDR1 SNHLY and CDR2 FYNNEI. V dropped 7 bases and J dropped 8; count of bases not matched to a gene: 5. Here the CDR3 DNA reads TGTGCCAGCACCGGGAGCGGGGATGAGCAGTTCTTC. Translation gives CASTGSGDEQFF.

The rearrangement uses TRBV6-6 and TRBJ1-2; weak D call: TRBD1 (5 bases). Trimming took 7 bases from V and 1 from J, leaving 10 bases between them. This CDR3 has 13 amino acids. Germline CDR1 MNHNY, CDR2 SVGAGI (reference sequence). The DNA for the CDR3 is TGTGCCAGCAAGCTCAGGGATAACTATGGCTACACCTTC. As protein: CASKLRDNYGYTF.

This clonotype was seen repeatedly, ten times or more. This chain uses TRBV6-1 with TRBJ1-3; no clear D gene. From germline, CDR1 is MNHNS and CDR2 SASEGT. V dropped 1 base and J dropped 4 bases, with 8 bases sitting between them. The CDR3 totals 14 residues. CDR3 protein: CASSEVPNGNTIYF. The CDR3 DNA is TGTGCCAGCAGTGAAGTCCCCAACGGAAACACCATATATTTT.

About this clonotype itself: A single base separates this from a much larger clone, so it may be a read error. V usage is TRBV7-8 and J usage is TRBJ1-1; no definite D call. The CDR3 runs to 14 residues. Germline V gene data show CDR1 as SGHVS and CDR2 as FQNEAQ. This CDR3 is CVSGHSRRNTEAFF. The CDR3, as DNA: TGTGTCAGCGGCCACAGTAGGCGGAACACTGAAGCTTTCTTT.

This clonotype was recorded many times. The chain carries TRBV20-1 and TRBJ2-6; no clear D gene. CDR1 and CDR2 (germline): DFQATT, SNEGSKA (reference sequence). This CDR3 is built from 13 residues. The ends were cut back, 5 bases at V and 1 base at J, with 6 bases in the middle. CDR3 in amino acids: CSAYGSGANVLTF. The CDR3 DNA sequence: TGCAGTGCTTATGGGTCTGGGGCCAACGTCCTGACTTTC.